The present TCR beta chain was sequenced within a study of T cell responses to AZD1222 COVID-19 vaccine. Overall study results and limits: Clonal diversity was possibly underestimated, and the donors were mostly white British, with more females. Repertoires were collected only later (after the peak T cell response had occurred).

Clones were read by immunoSEQ multiplex PCR, and TCRdb kept only the in-frame ones, dropping some. The repertoire holds more than 95,000 clones, with around 89% as singletons. As regards this clone: Antigen specificity is unknown.

Researchers grouped second doses given at about 4 or about 12 weeks into one pool. This clonotype was sampled from an adult who received the AZD1222 COVID-19 vaccine. The material sequenced was peripheral blood, taken 28 days after the second AZD1222 dose.

Here the CDR3 DNA reads TGTGCCAGCAGCGTAGCTACACGGATTCCGGGCACAGATACGCAGTATTTT. The encoded protein is CASSVATRIPGTDTQYF. This rearrangement joins TRBV9 to TRBJ2-3, with no clear D. CDR1 is SGDLS, CDR2 YYNGEE, per germline. V lost 0 bases and J 1 base, leaving 15 bases between the germline ends. The CDR3 consists of 17 residues. Based on the CDR3 plus reference TRBV9 and TRBJ2-3, the full variable domain is DSGVTQTPKHLITATGQRVTLRCSPRSGDLSVYWYQQSLDQGLQFLIQYYNGEERAKGNILERFSAQQFPDLHSELNLSSLELGDSALYFCASSVATRIPGTDTQYFGPGTRLTVL.